This T cell receptor beta chain was documented in a study of control samples from healthy donors and cancer patients. Deletions cut 0 bases from V and 3 bases from J, with 12 bases between. CDR1 KGHSH and CDR2 LQKENI come from the germline V gene. CDR3 length: 15 amino acids. Profiling relied on immunoSEQ multiplex PCR, and the TCRdb table lists in-frame clones only, not all of them. The repertoire holds roughly 130,000 clones, with approximately 91% as singletons. The source of this sequence is a man between 50 and 59 years old in good health. The rearrangement joins TRBV18 to TRBJ2-7; D remains unclear. The sequenced material came from blood. CDR3 protein: CASSPPIGLGYEQYF. The CDR3 DNA is TGTGCCAGCTCACCACCGATAGGGTTGGGCTACGAGCAGTACTTC.